This is a list of T cell receptor beta chains from one sample in a study of T cell changes during pregnancy in multiple sclerosis. TCRdb keeps only in-frame clones here, not all; method: immunoSEQ multiplex PCR. The table lists approximately 84,000 clones, 94% of them singletons. The material was peripheral blood, obtained in the third trimester of pregnancy. The receptors originated from a female donor with multiple sclerosis, enrolled in a pregnancy study. The CDR3 runs from the conserved cysteine through the conserved F or W. D genes are given only for firm matches. A clone size is listed for some rows: how often the clone was seen (once, few, many), or a class if it is expanded.

TRBV7-2	-	TRBJ2-1	-	TGTGCCAGCAGCTTTGGGCTAGCCAGTTCCTACAATGAGCAGTTCTTC	CASSFGLASSYNEQFF
TRBV27	-	TRBJ2-5	TRBD2	TGTGCCAGCAGTCCCACTAGCGGGGAACAAGAGACCCAGTACTTC	CASSPTSGEQETQYF
TRBV10-3	-	TRBJ2-7	-	TGTGCCATCAGTGAGTCCAGGGATCTCAACTCCTACGAGCAGTACTTC	CAISESRDLNSYEQYF
TRBV27	-	TRBJ2-7	-	TGTGCCAGCAGTCAGTCGGGGGTTTCGGGGCAGTACTTC	CASSQSGVSGQYF
TRBV7-9	-	TRBJ1-2	-	TGTGCCAGCAATTCAGGTTTCTATGGCTACACCTTC	CASNSGFYGYTF
TRBV5-1	-	TRBJ2-1	TRBD2	TGCGCCAGCAGCTTGGTAGCTAGCGGGGGGTTGGGGGAGCAGTTCTTC	CASSLVASGGLGEQFF
TRBV27	-	TRBJ1-5	-	TGTGCCAGCAGCTTTACACCTTATAGCAATCAGCCCCAGCATTTT	CASSFTPYSNQPQHF
TRBV6-4	-	TRBJ2-3	TRBD2	TGTGCCAGCAGTGACTCTCCGGGACTAGCGGGGGAGGGCACAGATACGCAGTATTTT	CASSDSPGLAGEGTDTQYF
TRBV5-6	-	TRBJ1-2	TRBD1	TGTGCCAGCAGCCCCCTATCCGGAACAGGGGGGGTGGGCACCTTC	CASSPLSGTGGVGTF
TRBV19	-	TRBJ2-2	-	TGTGCCAGTAGCAGGCAGAGGAACACCGGGGAGCTGTTTTTT	CASSRQRNTGELFF
TRBV6-5	-	TRBJ2-1	TRBD1	TGTGCCAGCAGCCGGACAGGGGAAGGCAATGAGCAGTTCTTC	CASSRTGEGNEQFF
TRBV11-1	once	TRBJ2-3	TRBD2	TGTGCCAGCAGCTCCCAGCGGGGGGGCACAGATACGCAGTATTTT	CASSSQRGGTDTQYF
TRBV29-1	-	TRBJ2-3	-	TGCAGCGTTTCAGTAAAATCCACCCCCTTTAACGCAGATACGCAGTATTTT	CSVSVKSTPFNADTQYF
TRBV19	-	TRBJ2-7	-	TGTGCCAGTAGTCCCGGGTCACCATACGAGCAGTACTTC	CASSPGSPYEQYF
TRBV5-1	-	TRBJ2-1	-	TGCGCCAGCAGCTTAACAGGGAGCTCCTACAATGAGCAGTTCTTC	CASSLTGSSYNEQFF
TRBV7-3	-	TRBJ2-3	-	TGTGCCAGCAGCCGAGACTCGAATACGCAGTATTTT	CASSRDSNTQYF
TRBV27	-	TRBJ2-1	-	TGTGCCAGCAGTCGAGGGACATACAATGAGCAGTTCTTC	CASSRGTYNEQFF
TRBV30	-	TRBJ1-5	TRBD1	TGTGCCTGCAGTGGACAGGGACTCCAACAGCCCCAGCATTTT	CACSGQGLQQPQHF
TRBV9	-	TRBJ2-3	-	TGTGCCAGCAGCGTAGAACCGACTCCGCAGTATTTT	CASSVEPTPQYF
TRBV30	-	TRBJ2-5	TRBD2	TGTGCCTGGAGCCCGGGACTAGCGGGGGGGCAGGAGACCCAGTACTTC	CAWSPGLAGGQETQYF
TRBV13	-	TRBJ2-5	-	TGTGCCAGCAGCTTACTCCAAGAGACCCAGTACTTC	CASSLLQETQYF
TRBV4-2	-	TRBJ1-1	-	TGTGCCAGCAGCCAAGCTGGGAGGAACACTGAAGCTTTCTTT	CASSQAGRNTEAFF
TRBV21-1	-	TRBJ1-6	-	TGTGCCAGCAGCGGCGGATTGGATTCACCCCTCCACTTT	CASSGGLDSPLHF
TRBV2	-	TRBJ1-1	TRBD1	TGTGCCAGCACCGGCCTCGACAGGGGAAACACTGAAGCTTTCTTT	CASTGLDRGNTEAFF
TRBV11-2	-	TRBJ1-1	-	TGTGCCAGCACCCTAGGTAGGGGAAAACGGGACACTGAAGCTTTCTTT	CASTLGRGKRDTEAFF
TRBV5-6	-	TRBJ1-4	-	TGTGCCAGCAGTAAAAACCTAGGGGGGGATCGAGAAAAACTGTTTTTT	CASSKNLGGDREKLFF
TRBV9	-	TRBJ2-5	TRBD2	TGTGCCAGCAGCGCGGTTGGGGGGGGTGCAGAAGAGACCCAGTACTTC	CASSAVGGGAEETQYF
TRBV27	-	TRBJ2-7	-	TGTGCCAGCAGTTTTCTCACCTCGCGGGACGGCGCCTACGAGCAGTACTTC	CASSFLTSRDGAYEQYF
TRBV7-2	-	TRBJ2-3	TRBD2	TGTGCCAGCAGCTTTAGCGGGGGGGCATCAGATACGCAGTATTTT	CASSFSGGASDTQYF
TRBV29-1	-	TRBJ2-5	-	TGCAGCGTTACAAGACTAGAGACCCAGTACTTC	CSVTRLETQYF
TRBV7-2	-	TRBJ1-1	-	TGTGCCAGCAGCTTAGTAGTTTCCACTGAAGCTTTCTTT	CASSLVVSTEAFF
TRBV2	-	TRBJ1-2	-	TGTGCCAGCAGCCCCGAGGAGTTGAACTATGGCTACACCTTC	CASSPEELNYGYTF
TRBV1	-	TRBJ2-5	-	TGCACCAGCAGCCAAGAACGGCTAGCGGAAGAGACCCAGTACTTC	CTSSQERLAEETQYF
TRBV19	-	TRBJ2-2	TRBD1	TGTGCCAGTAATTCAGGGACAGGGCCCACCGGGGAGCTGTTTTTT	CASNSGTGPTGELFF
TRBV25-1	once	TRBJ2-7	TRBD1	TGTGCCAGCAGTGTCCGGGACAGGGTGGAGCAGTACTTC	CASSVRDRVEQYF
TRBV2	-	TRBJ2-5	TRBD2	TGTGCCAGCAGTGAAGGTCTAGCGGGGGGGAATCAAGAGACCCAGTACTTC	CASSEGLAGGNQETQYF
TRBV27	-	TRBJ1-1	-	TGTGCCAGCAAGGGATCAGGGGTAAGGTTTGCGGCTTTCTTT	CASKGSGVRFAAFF
TRBV6-6	few	TRBJ2-2	TRBD1	TGTGCCAGCAGTTACCGCGACAGGGACACCGGGGAGCTGTTTTTT	CASSYRDRDTGELFF
TRBV18	-	TRBJ1-6	-	TGTGCCAGCTCACCCGACAGCCTAAATTCACCCCTCCACTTT	CASSPDSLNSPLHF
TRBV5-8	few	TRBJ1-1	-	TGTGCCAGCAGCCCAGGGGTGTCGCCTGAAGCTTTCTTT	CASSPGVSPEAFF
TRBV18	-	TRBJ2-1	TRBD2	TGTGCCAGCTCACCGGGGGGGGAGCAGTTCTTC	CASSPGGEQFF
TRBV7-3	-	TRBJ2-2	TRBD2	TGTGCCAGCAGCGGAGCGGGACCAACAAACACCGGGGAGCTGTTTTTT	CASSGAGPTNTGELFF
TRBV19	-	TRBJ2-2	-	TGTGCCAGTAGACATTGGGGCAGTAACACCGGGGAGCTGTTTTTT	CASRHWGSNTGELFF
TRBV6-1	-	TRBJ1-1	TRBD1	TGTGCCAGCAGTGTAGGACAGGGAGACACTGAAGCTTTCTTT	CASSVGQGDTEAFF
TRBV9	-	TRBJ1-1	-	TGTGCCAGCGCGCGGGCTGCGAACACTGAAGCTTTCTTT	CASARAANTEAFF